This section outlines one TCR beta chain sequence together with its context. These data originate in a study of monozygotic twins with inflammatory bowel disease. TCRdb re-called the 5' RACE reads, yielding one record per CDR3 amino acid sequence without DNA. This listing includes 350,000 to 500,000 distinct CDR3 sequences. Germline CDR1 reads SGHDT; CDR2 reads YYEEEE. This CDR3 is 14 amino acids long. The sequence derives from a human donor with ulcerative colitis or Crohn's disease, or a healthy co-twin of an affected twin (not recorded which). The sample taken for sequencing was blood. This sequence joins TRBV5-6 and TRBJ1-5. The CDR3 loop reads CASSPGLINQPQHF.